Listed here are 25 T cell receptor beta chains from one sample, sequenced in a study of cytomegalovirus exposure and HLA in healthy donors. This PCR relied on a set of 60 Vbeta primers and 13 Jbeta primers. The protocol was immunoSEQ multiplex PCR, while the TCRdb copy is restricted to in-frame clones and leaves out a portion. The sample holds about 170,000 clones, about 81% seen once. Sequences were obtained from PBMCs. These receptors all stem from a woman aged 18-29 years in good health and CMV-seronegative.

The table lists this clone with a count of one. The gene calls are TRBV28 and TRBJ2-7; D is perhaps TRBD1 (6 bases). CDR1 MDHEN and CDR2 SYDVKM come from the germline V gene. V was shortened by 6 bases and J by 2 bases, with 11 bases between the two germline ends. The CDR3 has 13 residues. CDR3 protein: CASRGDTPYEQYF. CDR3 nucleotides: TGTGCCAGCAGAGGGGACACTCCCTACGAGCAGTACTTC. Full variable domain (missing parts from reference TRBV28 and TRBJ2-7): DVKVTQSSRYLVKRTGEKVFLECVQDMDHENMFWYRQDPGLGLRLIYFSYDVKMKEKGDIPEGYSVSREKKERFSLILESASTNQTSMYLCASRGDTPYEQYFGPGTRLTVT.

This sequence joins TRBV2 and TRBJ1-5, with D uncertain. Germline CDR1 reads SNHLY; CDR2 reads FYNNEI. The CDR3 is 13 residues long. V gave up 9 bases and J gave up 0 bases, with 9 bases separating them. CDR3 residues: CASTYHSNQPQHF. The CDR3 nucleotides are TGTGCCAGTACATACCATAGCAATCAGCCCCAGCATTTT.

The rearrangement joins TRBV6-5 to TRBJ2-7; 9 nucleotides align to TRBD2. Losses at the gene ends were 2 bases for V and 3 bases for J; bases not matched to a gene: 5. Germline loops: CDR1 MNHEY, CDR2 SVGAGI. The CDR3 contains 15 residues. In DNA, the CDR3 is TGTGCCAGCAGTTACGCACATAGCGGGAGCTACGAGCAGTACTTC. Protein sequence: CASSYAHSGSYEQYF.

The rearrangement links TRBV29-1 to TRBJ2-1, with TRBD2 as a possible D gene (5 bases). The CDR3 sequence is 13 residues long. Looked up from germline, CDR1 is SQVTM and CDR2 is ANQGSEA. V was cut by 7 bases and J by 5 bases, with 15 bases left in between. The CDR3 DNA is TGCAGCGCGGGGAGTAACAACAACAATGAGCAGTTCTTC. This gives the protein CSAGSNNNNEQFF.

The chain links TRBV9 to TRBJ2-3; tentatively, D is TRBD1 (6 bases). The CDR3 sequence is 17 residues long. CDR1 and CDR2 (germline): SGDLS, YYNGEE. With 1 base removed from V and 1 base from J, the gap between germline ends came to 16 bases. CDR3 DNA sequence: TGTGCCAGCAGCGTATTAGGGGGTTCTTATGGCACAGATACGCAGTATTTT. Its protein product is CASSVLGGSYGTDTQYF.

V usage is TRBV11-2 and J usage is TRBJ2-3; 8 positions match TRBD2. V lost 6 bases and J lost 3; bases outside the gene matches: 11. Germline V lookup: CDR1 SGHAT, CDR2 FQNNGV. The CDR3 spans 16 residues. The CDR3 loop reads CASRTLGGEGTDTQYF. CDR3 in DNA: TGTGCCAGCAGGACTCTCGGGGGGGAAGGAACAGATACGCAGTATTTT.

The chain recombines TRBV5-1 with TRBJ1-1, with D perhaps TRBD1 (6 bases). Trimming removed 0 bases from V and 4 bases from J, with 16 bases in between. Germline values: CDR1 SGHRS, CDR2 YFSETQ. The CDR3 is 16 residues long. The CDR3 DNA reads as TGCGCCAGCAGCTTGGCAGCTGGACAGTCGGCCACTGAAGCTTTCTTT. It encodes CASSLAAGQSATEAFF.

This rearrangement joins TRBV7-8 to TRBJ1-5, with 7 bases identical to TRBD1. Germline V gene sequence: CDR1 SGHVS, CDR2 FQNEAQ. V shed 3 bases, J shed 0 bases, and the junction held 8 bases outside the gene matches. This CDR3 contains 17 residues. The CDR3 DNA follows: TGTGCCAGCAGCTTGGAGCAGGGGGAGCATAGCAATCAGCCCCAGCATTTT. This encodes CASSLEQGEHSNQPQHF.

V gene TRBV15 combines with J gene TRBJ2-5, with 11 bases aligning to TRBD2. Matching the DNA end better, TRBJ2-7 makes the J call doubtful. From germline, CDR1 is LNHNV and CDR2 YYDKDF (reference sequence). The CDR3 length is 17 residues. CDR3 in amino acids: CATSQDEGTSGSYEQYF. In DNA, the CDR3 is TGTGCCACCAGCCAAGACGAAGGGACTAGCGGCTCCTACGAGCAGTACTTC.

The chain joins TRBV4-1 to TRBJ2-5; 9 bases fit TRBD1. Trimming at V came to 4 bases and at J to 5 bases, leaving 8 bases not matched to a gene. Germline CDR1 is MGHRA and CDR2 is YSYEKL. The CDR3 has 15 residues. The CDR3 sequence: CASSLIQGAWETQYF. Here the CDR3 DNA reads TGCGCCAGCAGCCTTATACAGGGGGCGTGGGAGACCCAGTACTTC.

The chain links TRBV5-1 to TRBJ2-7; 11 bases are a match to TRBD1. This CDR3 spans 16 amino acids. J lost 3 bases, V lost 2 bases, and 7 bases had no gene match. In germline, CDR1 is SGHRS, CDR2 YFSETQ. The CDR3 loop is CASSFDPGQGVYEQYF. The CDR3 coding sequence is TGCGCCAGCAGCTTTGACCCGGGACAGGGGGTCTACGAGCAGTACTTC. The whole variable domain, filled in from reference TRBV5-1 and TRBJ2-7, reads KAGVTQTPRYLIKTRGQQVTLSCSPISGHRSVSWYQQTPGQGLQFLFEYFSETQRNKGNFPGRFSGRQFSNSRSEMNVSTLELGDSALYLCASSFDPGQGVYEQYFGPGTRLTVT.

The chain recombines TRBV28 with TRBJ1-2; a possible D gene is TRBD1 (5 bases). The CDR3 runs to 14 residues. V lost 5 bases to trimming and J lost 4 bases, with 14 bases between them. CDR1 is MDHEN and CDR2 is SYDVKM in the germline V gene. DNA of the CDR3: TGTGCCAGCAGTAAGCGGGGGGACGTCTATGGCTACACCTTC. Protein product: CASSKRGDVYGYTF.

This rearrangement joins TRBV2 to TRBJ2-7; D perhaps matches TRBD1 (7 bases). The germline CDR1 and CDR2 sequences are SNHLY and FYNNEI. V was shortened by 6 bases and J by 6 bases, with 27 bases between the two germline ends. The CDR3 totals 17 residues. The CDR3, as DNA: TGTGCCAGCAGCCGAAATACCCGACAGGGAGGTAAAGGCGAGCAGTACTTC. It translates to CASSRNTRQGGKGEQYF.

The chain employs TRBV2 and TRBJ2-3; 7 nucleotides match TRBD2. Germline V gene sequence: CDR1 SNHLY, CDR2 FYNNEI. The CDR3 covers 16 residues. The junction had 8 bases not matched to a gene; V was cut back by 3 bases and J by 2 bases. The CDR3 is CASSDGLVVITDTQYF. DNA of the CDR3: TGTGCCAGCAGTGACGGACTAGTTGTTATCACAGATACGCAGTATTTT.

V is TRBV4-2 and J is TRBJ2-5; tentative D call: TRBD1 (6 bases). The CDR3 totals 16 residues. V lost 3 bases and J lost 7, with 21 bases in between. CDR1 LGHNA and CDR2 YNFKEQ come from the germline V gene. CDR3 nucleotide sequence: TGTGCCAGCAGCCATTACTCCGGGACGTCACAGGGGACCCAGTACTTC. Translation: CASSHYSGTSQGTQYF.

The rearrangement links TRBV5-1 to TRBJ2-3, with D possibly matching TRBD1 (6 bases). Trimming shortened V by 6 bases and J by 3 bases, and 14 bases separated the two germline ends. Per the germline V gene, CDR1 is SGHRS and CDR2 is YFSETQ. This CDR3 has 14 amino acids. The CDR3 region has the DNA TGCGCCAGCACCCAACAGGGAGTGACAGATACGCAGTATTTT. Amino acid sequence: CASTQQGVTDTQYF. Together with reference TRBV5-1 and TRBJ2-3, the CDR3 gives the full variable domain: KAGVTQTPRYLIKTRGQQVTLSCSPISGHRSVSWYQQTPGQGLQFLFEYFSETQRNKGNFPGRFSGRQFSNSRSEMNVSTLELGDSALYLCASTQQGVTDTQYFGPGTRLTVL.

The CDR3 nucleotides are TGTGCCAGCAGCTCGCAGGGTGAGCTGAACACTGAAGCTTTCTTT. Its translation is CASSSQGELNTEAFF. V and J are TRBV7-3 and TRBJ1-1, with D possibly matching TRBD1 (5 bases). This CDR3 contains 15 residues. V lost 4 bases and J lost 0, with 12 bases in between. Germline values: CDR1 SGHTA, CDR2 FQGTGA.

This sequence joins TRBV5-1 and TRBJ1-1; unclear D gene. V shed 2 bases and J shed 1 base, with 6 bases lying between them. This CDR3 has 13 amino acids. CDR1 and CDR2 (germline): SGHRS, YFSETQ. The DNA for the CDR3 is TGCGCCAGCAGCTTCACAGAGAACACTGAAGCTTTCTTT. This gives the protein CASSFTENTEAFF.

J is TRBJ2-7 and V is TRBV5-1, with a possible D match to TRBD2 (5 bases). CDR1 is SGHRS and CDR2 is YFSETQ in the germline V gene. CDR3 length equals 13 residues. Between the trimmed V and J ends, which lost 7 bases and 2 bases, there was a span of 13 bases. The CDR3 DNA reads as TGCGCCAGCGGAAAGGACGGGACCTACGAGCAGTACTTC. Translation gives CASGKDGTYEQYF.

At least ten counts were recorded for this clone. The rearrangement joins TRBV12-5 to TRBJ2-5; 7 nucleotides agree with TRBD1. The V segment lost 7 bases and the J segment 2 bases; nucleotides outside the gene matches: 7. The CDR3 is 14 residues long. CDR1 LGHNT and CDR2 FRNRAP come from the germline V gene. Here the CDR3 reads CASAPGTVQETQYF. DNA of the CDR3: TGTGCTAGTGCCCCGGGGACAGTACAAGAGACCCAGTACTTC.

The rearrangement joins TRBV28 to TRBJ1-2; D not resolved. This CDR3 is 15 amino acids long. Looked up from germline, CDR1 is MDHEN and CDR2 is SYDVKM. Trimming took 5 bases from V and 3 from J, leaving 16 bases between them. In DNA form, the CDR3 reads TGTGCCAGCAGTCCCCAATATATCCAGGACTATGGCTACACCTTC. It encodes CASSPQYIQDYGYTF.

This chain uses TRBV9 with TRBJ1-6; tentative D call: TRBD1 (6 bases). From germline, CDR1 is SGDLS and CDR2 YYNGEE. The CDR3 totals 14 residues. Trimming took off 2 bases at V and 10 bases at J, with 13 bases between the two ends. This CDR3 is CASSVGQGISPLHF. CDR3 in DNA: TGTGCCAGCAGCGTCGGGCAGGGGATATCACCCCTCCACTTT.

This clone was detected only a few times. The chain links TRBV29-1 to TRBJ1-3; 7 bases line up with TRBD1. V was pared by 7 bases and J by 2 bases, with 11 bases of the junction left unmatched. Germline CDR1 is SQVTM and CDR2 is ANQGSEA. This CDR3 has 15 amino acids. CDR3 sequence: CSARALTGPGNTIYF. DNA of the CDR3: TGCAGCGCCCGCGCCCTGACAGGGCCTGGAAACACCATATATTTT.

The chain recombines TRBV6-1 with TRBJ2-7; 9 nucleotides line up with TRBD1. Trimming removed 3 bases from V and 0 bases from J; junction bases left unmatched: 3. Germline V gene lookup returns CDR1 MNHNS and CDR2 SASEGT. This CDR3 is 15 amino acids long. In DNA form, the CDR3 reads TGTGCCAGCAGTGAGGGACAGGGAATCTCCTACGAGCAGTACTTC. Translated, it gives CASSEGQGISYEQYF.

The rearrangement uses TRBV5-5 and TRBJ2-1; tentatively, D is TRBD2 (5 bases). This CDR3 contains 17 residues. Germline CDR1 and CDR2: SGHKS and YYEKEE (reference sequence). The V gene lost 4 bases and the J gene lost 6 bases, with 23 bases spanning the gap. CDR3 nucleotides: TGTGCCAGCAGCGAGTCAGGAGCGGCTCGGTTAATCAATGAGCAGTTCTTC. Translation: CASSESGAARLINEQFF.